This T cell receptor (beta chain) was found in a study of T cells after yellow fever vaccination. A universal primer site and UMIs were added as TCR cDNA was made by 5'RACE template switching. TCRdb independently ran MiXCR on the 5' RACE reads; one entry per CDR3 protein. The table shows under 300,000 distinct CDR3 sequences, with 6.9% occurring only once. Points from the study as a whole: Compared with primary, the secondary response was weaker and peaked at day 5, not 15. FACS-sorted repertoires might harbor abundant contaminating clonotypes from the bulk population.

CDR1 GTSNPN and CDR2 SVGIG come from the germline V gene (reference sequence). V trimming: 1 base; J trimming: 0 bases; junction bases outside the gene matches: 6. This CDR3 has 15 amino acids. This clonotype was observed a few times. The antigen is not known. The rearrangement uses TRBV30 and TRBJ2-7, with 7 bases identical to TRBD2. This TCR derives from a young man who received the YFV17D yellow fever vaccine. The sample consisted of CD4+ T cells sorted from PBMCs, taken 15 days after the yellow fever booster vaccination. In DNA, the CDR3 is TGTGCCTGGAGTGGAAGCGGGAAGAGCTCCTACGAGCAGTACTTC. Amino acid sequence: CAWSGSGKSSYEQYF.